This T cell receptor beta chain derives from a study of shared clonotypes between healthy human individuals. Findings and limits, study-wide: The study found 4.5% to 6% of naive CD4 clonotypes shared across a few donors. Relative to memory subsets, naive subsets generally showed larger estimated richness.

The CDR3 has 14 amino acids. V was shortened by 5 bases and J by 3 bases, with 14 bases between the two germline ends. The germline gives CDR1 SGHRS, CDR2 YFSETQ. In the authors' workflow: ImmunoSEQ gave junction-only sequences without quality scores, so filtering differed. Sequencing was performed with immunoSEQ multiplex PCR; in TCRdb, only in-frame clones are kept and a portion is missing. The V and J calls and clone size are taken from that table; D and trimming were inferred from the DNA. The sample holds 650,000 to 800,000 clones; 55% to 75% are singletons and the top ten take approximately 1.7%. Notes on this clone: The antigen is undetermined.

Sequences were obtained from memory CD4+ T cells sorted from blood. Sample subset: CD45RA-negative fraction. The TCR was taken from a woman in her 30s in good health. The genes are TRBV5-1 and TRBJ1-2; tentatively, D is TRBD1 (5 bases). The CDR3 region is CASRDYQGDYGYTF. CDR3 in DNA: TGCGCCAGCAGGGATTACCAGGGAGACTATGGCTACACCTTC.